The 8 T cell receptor beta chains given below trace back to one sample, sequenced in a study of T-cell memory formation after mild COVID-19. TCRdb processed the 5' RACE reads anew with MiXCR; each CDR3 protein has one entry. The repertoire consists of 300,000 to 400,000 distinct CDR3 sequences, with 25% to 30% occurring once and the leading ten covering roughly 13%. Sequencing was performed on PBMCs or a T cell subset sorted from them (not recorded which). These receptors were collected from an adult woman who had mild COVID-19 (a few samples of this study predate the infection). Cell type and time point are not known.

This clonotype turned up a few times. The chain links TRBV12-3 or TRBV12-4 to TRBJ2-6; D is possibly TRBD2 (5 bases). CDR3 length equals 17 residues. The V end was cut by 6 bases, the J end by 0 bases, with 15 bases between. The CDR3 nucleotides are TGTGCCAGCAGGGAGGCCCAGAGGTACTCTGGGGCCAACGTCCTGACTTTC. This codes for CASREAQRYSGANVLTF.

The chain combines TRBV24-1 with TRBJ1-1; D gene uncertain. The V end lost 1 base, the J end lost 3 bases, and 14 bases lay between the germline ends. CDR3 size: 16 residues. Germline lookup yields CDR1 KGHDR and CDR2 SFDVKD. The CDR3 here is CATSDFIGRSDTEAFF. CDR3 sequence (DNA): TGTGCCACCAGTGATTTCATTGGGAGGAGTGACACTGAAGCTTTCTTT.

V gene TRBV27 combines with J gene TRBJ1-5; 7 positions agree with TRBD1. Germline lookup yields CDR1 MNHEY and CDR2 SMNVEV (reference sequence). V trimming: 5 bases; J trimming: 4 bases; junction bases outside the gene matches: 8. The CDR3 contains 15 residues. Here the CDR3 DNA reads TGTGCCAGCAGTCCCGGGACAGTAACGAATCAGCCCCAGCATTTT. Its translation: CASSPGTVTNQPQHF.

In its sample, this clonotype was seen a few times. The chain has TRBV12-3 or TRBV12-4 and TRBJ2-3, with no clear D. Trimming took off 6 bases at V and 6 bases at J, with 13 bases between the two ends. The CDR3 runs to 13 residues. Here the CDR3 reads CASRDLNGDTQYF. For the CDR3, the DNA is TGTGCCAGCAGGGATCTTAACGGCGATACGCAGTATTTT.

The rearrangement joins TRBV12-3 or TRBV12-4 to TRBJ2-1; TRBD2 matches 7 bases. The CDR3 contains 16 residues. With 5 bases clipped from V and 4 bases from J, the junction kept 11 bases outside the gene matches. In DNA form, the CDR3 reads TGTGCCAGCAGTCCAACGTCCCTAGCGGTATACAATGAGCAGTTCTTC. The encoded protein is CASSPTSLAVYNEQFF.

The sample holds a few counts of this clonotype. The chain carries TRBV6-2 or TRBV6-3 and TRBJ1-1; D is undetermined. The CDR3 has 14 amino acids. Germline V gene sequence: CDR1 MNHEY, CDR2 SVGEGT. V lost 9 bases and J lost 5, with 19 bases in between. CDR3 sequence reads: CASVPGDRWTEAFF. In DNA form, the CDR3 reads TGTGCCAGTGTTCCGGGAGATCGGTGGACTGAAGCTTTCTTT.

The V gene is TRBV7-6, the J gene TRBJ2-7, with D perhaps being TRBD1 or TRBD2 (5 bases each). Per germline, CDR1 SGHVS and CDR2 FNYEAQ. The V and J ends lost 0 bases and 3 bases respectively, with 12 bases between them. This CDR3 contains 15 residues. The CDR3 loop is CASSLALGTNYEQYF. For the CDR3, the DNA is TGTGCCAGCAGCTTAGCGCTCGGGACGAACTACGAGCAGTACTTC.

This clonotype appeared a few times. J is TRBJ2-3 and V is TRBV29-1, with D perhaps matching TRBD1 (6 bases). Deletions cut 7 bases from V and 2 bases from J, with 19 bases between. The CDR3 totals 15 residues. From germline, CDR1 is SQVTM and CDR2 ANQGSEA. CDR3 region: CSATRGGQFTDTQYF. CDR3 coding DNA: TGCAGCGCCACCCGCGGCGGACAGTTCACAGATACGCAGTATTTT.